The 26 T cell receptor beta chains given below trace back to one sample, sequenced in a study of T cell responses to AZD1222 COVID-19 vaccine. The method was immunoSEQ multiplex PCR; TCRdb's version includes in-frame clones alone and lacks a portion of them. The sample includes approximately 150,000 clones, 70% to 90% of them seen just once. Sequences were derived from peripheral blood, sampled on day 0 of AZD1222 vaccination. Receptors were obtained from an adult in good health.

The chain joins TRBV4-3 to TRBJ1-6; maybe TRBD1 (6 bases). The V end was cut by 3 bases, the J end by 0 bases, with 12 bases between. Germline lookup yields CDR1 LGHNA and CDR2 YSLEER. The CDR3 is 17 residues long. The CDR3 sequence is CASSHDRRSSYNSPLHF. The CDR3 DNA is TGCGCCAGCAGCCACGACAGGAGAAGCTCCTATAATTCACCCCTCCACTTT.

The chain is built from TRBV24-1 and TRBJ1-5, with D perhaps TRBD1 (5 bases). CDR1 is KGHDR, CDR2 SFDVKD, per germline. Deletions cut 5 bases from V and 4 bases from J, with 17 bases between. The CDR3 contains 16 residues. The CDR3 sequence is CATSAEGGTHNQPQHF. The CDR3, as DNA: TGTGCCACCAGTGCCGAGGGAGGGACGCATAATCAGCCCCAGCATTTT.

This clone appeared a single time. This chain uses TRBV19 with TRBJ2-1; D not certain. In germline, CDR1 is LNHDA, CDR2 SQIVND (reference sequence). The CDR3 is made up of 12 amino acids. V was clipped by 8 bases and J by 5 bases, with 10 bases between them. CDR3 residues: CASGEINNEQFF. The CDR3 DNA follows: TGTGCCAGTGGTGAGATCAACAATGAGCAGTTCTTC.

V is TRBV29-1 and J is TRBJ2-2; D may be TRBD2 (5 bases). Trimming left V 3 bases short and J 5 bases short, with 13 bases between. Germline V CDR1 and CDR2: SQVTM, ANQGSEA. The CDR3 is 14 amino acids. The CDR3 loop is CSVDFRTGTGELFF. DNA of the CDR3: TGCAGCGTTGACTTCCGAACGGGGACCGGGGAGCTGTTTTTT.

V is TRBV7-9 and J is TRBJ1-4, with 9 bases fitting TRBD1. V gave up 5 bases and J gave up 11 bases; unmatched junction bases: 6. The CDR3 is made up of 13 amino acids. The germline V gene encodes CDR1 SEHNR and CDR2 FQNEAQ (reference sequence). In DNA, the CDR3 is TGTGCCAGCAGCGTGGGGACAGGGCGGAAACTGTTTTTT. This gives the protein CASSVGTGRKLFF. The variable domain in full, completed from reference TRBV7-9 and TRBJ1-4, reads DTGVSQNPRHKITKRGQNVTFRCDPISEHNRLYWYRQTLGQGPEFLTYFQNEAQLEKSRLLSDRFSAERPKGSFSTLEIQRTEQGDSAMYLCASSVGTGRKLFFGSGTQLSVL.

Written as DNA, the CDR3 is TGTGCCAGCAGTTTTTCTAGCGGAAGTGGCTCCTACGAGCAGTACTTC. Translated: CASSFSSGSGSYEQYF. The chain recombines TRBV27 with TRBJ2-7; 7 nucleotides agree with TRBD2. Germline-derived CDR1 and CDR2 are MNHEY and SMNVEV (reference sequence). V trimming: 3 bases; J trimming: 0 bases; junction bases outside the gene matches: 8. The CDR3 sequence is 16 residues long.

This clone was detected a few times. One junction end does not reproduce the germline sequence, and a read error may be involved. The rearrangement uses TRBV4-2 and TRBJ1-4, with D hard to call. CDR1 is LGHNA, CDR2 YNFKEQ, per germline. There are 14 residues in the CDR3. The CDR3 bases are TGTGCCAGCAGTCAAGAGTATCTTTTGGAAAAACTGTTTTTT. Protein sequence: CASSQEYLLEKLFF.

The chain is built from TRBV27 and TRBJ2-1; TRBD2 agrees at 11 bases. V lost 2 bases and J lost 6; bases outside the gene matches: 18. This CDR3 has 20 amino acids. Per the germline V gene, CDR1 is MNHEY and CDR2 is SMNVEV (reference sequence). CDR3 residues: CASSLLRLAGIYGAGNEQFF. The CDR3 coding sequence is TGTGCCAGCAGTTTACTTAGACTAGCGGGAATTTATGGGGCGGGCAATGAGCAGTTCTTC.

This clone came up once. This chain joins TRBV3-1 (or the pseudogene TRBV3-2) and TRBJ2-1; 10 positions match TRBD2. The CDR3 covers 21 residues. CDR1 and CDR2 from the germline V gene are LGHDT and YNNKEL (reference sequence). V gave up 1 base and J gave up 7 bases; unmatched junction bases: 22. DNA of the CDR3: TGTGCCAGCAGCCAAGGAGTCCAAGGATGGGCTAGCGGGAGTATTGGTAATGAGCAGTTCTTC. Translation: CASSQGVQGWASGSIGNEQFF.

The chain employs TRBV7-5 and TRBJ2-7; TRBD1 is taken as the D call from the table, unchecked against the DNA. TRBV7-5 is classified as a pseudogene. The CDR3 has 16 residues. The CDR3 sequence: CVRSDDGQATPYEQYF. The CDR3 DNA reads TGTGTCAGAAGCGACGACGGACAGGCTACGCCCTACGAGCAGTACTTC.

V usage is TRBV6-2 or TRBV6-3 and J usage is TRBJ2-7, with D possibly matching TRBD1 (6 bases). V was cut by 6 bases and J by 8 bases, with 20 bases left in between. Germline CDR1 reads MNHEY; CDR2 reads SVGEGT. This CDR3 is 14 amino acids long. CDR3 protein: CASRYRDLLRKQYF. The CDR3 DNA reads TGTGCCAGCAGGTACAGGGATCTCCTACGAAAGCAGTACTTC.

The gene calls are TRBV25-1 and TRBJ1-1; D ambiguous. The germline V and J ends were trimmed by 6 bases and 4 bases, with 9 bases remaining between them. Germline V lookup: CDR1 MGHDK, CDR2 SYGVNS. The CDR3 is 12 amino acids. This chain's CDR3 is CASRGAGTEAFF. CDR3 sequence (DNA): TGTGCCAGCAGAGGAGCTGGCACTGAAGCTTTCTTT.

The CDR3 protein is CATSDFSQGRLLDNSPLHF. Written as DNA, the CDR3 is TGTGCCACCAGTGATTTCTCCCAGGGAAGACTCTTGGATAATTCACCCCTCCACTTT. This chain joins TRBV24-1 and TRBJ1-6; a possible D gene is TRBD1 (5 bases). V was clipped by 1 base and J by 5 bases, with 20 bases between them. The length of the CDR3 is 19 residues. Germline CDR1 and CDR2: KGHDR and SFDVKD.

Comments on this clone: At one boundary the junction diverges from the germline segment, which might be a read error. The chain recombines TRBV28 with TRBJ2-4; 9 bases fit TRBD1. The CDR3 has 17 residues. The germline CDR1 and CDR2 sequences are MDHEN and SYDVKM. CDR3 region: CATSEWDRVDDKNIQYF. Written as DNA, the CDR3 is TGTGCCACCAGTGAGTGGGACAGGGTTGACGACAAAAACATTCAGTACTTC.

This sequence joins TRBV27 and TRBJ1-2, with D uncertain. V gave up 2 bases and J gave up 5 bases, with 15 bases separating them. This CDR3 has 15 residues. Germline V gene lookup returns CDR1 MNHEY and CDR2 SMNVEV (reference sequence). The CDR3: CASSLHSTLGYGYTF. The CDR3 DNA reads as TGTGCCAGCAGTTTACACAGTACCTTGGGGTATGGCTACACCTTC.

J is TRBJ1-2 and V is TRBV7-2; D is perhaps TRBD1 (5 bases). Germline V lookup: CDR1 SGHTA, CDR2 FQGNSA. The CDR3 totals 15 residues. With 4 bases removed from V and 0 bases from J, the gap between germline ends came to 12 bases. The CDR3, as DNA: TGTGCCAGCAGCTCCCCGGGACGTCCTAACTATGGCTACACCTTC. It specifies CASSSPGRPNYGYTF.

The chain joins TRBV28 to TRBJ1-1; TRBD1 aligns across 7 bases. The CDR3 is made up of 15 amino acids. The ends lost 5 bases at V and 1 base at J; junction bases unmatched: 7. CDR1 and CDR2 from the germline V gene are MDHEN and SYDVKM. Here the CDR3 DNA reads TGTGCCAGCAGTACTACAGACAGGGAGAACACTGAAGCTTTCTTT. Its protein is CASSTTDRENTEAFF.

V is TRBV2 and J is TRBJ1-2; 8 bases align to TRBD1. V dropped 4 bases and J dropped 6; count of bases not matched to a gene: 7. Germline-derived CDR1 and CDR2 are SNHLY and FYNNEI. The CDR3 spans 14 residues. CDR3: CASSVQGALNGYTF. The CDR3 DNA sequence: TGTGCCAGCAGTGTCCAGGGGGCGTTGAATGGCTACACCTTC.

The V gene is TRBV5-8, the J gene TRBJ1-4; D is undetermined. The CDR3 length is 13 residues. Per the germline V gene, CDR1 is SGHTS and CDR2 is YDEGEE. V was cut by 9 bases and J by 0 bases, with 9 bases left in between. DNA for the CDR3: TGTGCCATTACAGATCCAACTAATGAAAAACTGTTTTTT. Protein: CAITDPTNEKLFF.

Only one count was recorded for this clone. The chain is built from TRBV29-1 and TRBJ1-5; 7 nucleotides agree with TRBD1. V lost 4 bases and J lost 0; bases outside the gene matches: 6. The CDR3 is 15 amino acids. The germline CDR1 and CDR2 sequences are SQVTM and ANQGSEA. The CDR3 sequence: CSVAGQPDSNQPQHF. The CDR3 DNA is TGCAGCGTTGCGGGACAGCCAGATAGCAATCAGCCCCAGCATTTT.

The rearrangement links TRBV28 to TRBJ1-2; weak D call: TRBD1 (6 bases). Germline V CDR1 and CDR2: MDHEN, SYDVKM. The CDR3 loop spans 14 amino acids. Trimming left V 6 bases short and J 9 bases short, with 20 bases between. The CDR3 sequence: CASRVTGNILSYTF. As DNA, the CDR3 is TGTGCCAGCAGAGTAACAGGGAATATCCTAAGCTACACCTTC.

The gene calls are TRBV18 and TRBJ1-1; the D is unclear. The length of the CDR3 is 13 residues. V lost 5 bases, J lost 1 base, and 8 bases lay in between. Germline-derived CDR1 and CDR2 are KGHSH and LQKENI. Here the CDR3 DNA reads TGTGCCAGCTCAAGAGATGCGAACACTGAAGCTTTCTTT. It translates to CASSRDANTEAFF.

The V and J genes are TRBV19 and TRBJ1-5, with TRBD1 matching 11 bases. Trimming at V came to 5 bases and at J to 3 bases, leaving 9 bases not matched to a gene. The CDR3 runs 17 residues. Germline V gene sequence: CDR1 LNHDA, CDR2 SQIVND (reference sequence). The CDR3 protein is CASSATDRGRINQPQHF. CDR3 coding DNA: TGTGCCAGTAGTGCAACGGACAGGGGGCGAATCAATCAGCCCCAGCATTTT.

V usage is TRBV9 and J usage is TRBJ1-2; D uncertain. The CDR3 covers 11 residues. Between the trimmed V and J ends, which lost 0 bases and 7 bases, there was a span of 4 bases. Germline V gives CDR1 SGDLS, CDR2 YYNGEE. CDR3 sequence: CASSVGAGYTF. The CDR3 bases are TGTGCCAGCAGCGTAGGGGCTGGCTACACCTTC.

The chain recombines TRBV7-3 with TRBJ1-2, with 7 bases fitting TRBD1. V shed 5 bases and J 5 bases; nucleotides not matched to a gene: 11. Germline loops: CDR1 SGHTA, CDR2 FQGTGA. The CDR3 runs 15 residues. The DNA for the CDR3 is TGTGCCAGCAGCCGATCGAGGACAGGAGGTTATGGCTACACCTTC. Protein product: CASSRSRTGGYGYTF.

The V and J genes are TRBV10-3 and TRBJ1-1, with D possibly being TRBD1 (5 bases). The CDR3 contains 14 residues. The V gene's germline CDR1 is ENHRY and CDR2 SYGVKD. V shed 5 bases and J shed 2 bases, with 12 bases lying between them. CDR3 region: CAISMGPLNTEAFF. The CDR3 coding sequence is TGTGCCATCAGTATGGGGCCCTTAAACACTGAAGCTTTCTTT.